Given below is one T cell receptor beta chain in context. The target of this receptor is not known. No per-base quality is available; no much larger clone lies one base away. The data were taken from a study of blood T cell repertoires in COVID-19 (dated by TCRdb to 2018 to 2021). About the study as a whole: Samples from collaborators originated in the United States, Italy and Spain and spanned both the acute and convalescent phases of COVID-19. Sample metadata almost always included a de-identified subject ID, COVID-19 status, age in years and sex. Deeply sampled blood TCRbeta repertoires from subjects exposed to, actively infected with, or recovered from COVID-19 were included in the dataset. The repertoires were released in a freely available public database meant as a resource for research on the immune response to SARS-CoV-2. The samples were drawn from two sources: the first 160 participants of the ongoing ImmuneRACE study, and 1,000 to 1,500 subjects contributed by 6 global collaborators. The material from the prospective study consisted of cDNA or gDNA derived from T cells, B-cell-depleted T cells, or PBMCs. Where available, HLA class I and class II types were obtained from metadata supplied by the sample provider rather than from assay-based typing. The research as a whole found: The quantity of clinical and demographic metadata differed by source and by participant and was supplied without curation.

CDR1 and CDR2 are read off the germline V gene as MNHEY and SVGAGI. Cut back by 7 bases and 8 bases, the V and J ends lie 14 bases apart. The CDR3 runs 12 residues from the cysteine to the phenylalanine. Kept here is only the CDR3 DNA, which spans 36 bases and is read in frame from base 1. Whole blood was collected in K2EDTA tubes by collaborating institutions according to the institutions' own protocols. For TCRbeta analysis, collaborators shipped samples as frozen whole blood, isolated PBMCs, or DNA extracted from either of those sample types. The immunoSEQ Assay, a bias-controlled multiplex PCR, was used to amplify TCRbeta CDR3 regions from genomic DNA. Processing in the source paper ran as follows. The number of nucleated cells in each sample was estimated by amplification of reference gene primers within the assay. Sequence reads were collapsed and filtered to measure the absolute abundance of every unique TCRbeta CDR3 rearrangement. For each sample, productive Simpson clonality was calculated as the square root of Simpson's diversity index over productive rearrangements. As stored in TCRdb, this immuneACCESS dataset retains in-frame rearrangements with V and J assigned. A fraction of the clones does not appear; measured against another copy, unresolved V genes explain less than half of the discrepancy, and the remainder lacks a known reason. The V and J calls and clone size come from that table; D and trimming were worked out from the DNA. The sample data list fewer than 75,000 clones, and 85% to 90% of these were observed just once. Approximately 8.9% of the sample is in the top ten clones.

Sequences were obtained from peripheral blood. The sequence was collected from a man aged 80 or over with acute or convalescent COVID-19. The rearrangement combines TRBV6-5 with TRBJ1-1; tentative D gene TRBD1, with 6 bases matching. In nucleotides, the sequence is TGTGCCAGCACCCGACAGGCAGTAGAAGCTTTCTTT. Its translation is CASTRQAVEAFF.